The present T cell receptor beta chain was sequenced within a study of T cell changes during pregnancy in multiple sclerosis. Generated by immunoSEQ multiplex PCR, the TCRdb table keeps only in-frame clones and is missing some. The data show 60,000 to 80,000 clones, around nine tenths seen once. The CDR3 has 13 amino acids. Per the germline V gene, CDR1 is MNHEY and CDR2 is SMNVEV (reference sequence). Note on this clone: At one end the junction does not follow the germline gene, possibly because of a read error.

The sequences come from peripheral blood, collected before pregnancy. This TCR was sampled from a female donor with multiple sclerosis, enrolled in a pregnancy study. This chain connects TRBV27 to TRBJ1-2; no reliable D call. CDR3 sequence reads: CASSPLSKYGYTF. CDR3 coding DNA: TGTGCCAGCAGTCCCCTATCTAAGTATGGCTACACCTTC.